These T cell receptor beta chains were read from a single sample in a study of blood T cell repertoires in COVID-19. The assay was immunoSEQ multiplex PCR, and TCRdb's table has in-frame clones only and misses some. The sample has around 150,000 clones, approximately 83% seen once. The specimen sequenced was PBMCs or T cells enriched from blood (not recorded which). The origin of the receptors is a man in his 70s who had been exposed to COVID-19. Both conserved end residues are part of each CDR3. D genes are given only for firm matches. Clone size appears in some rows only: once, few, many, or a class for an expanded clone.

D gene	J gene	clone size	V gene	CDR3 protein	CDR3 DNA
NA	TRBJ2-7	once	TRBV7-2	CASSIVYEQYF	TGTGCCAGCAGCATCGTCTACGAGCAGTACTTC
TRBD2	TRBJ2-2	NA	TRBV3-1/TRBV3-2	CASSQGFSGRGRGDTGELFF	TGTGCCAGCAGCCAAGGATTTAGCGGGAGAGGTCGGGGGGACACCGGGGAGCTGTTTTTT
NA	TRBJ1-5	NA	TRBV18	CASSPESISNQPQHF	TGTGCCAGCTCACCAGAGAGCATTAGCAATCAGCCCCAGCATTTT
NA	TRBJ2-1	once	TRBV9	CASNGDYNEQFF	TGTGCCAGCAACGGAGACTACAATGAGCAGTTCTTC
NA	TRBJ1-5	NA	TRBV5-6	CASSLSGLGNQPQHF	TGTGCCAGCAGCTTATCGGGGTTAGGCAATCAGCCCCAGCATTTT
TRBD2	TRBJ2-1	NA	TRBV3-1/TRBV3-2	CASSQVGGGVAEQFF	TGTGCCAGCAGCCAAGTTGGGGGAGGGGTTGCTGAGCAGTTCTTC
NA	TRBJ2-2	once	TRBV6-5	CASSYSGRTGELFF	TGTGCCAGCAGTTACTCTGGGCGCACCGGGGAGCTGTTTTTT
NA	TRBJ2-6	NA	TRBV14	CASSQGQSGANVLTF	TGTGCCAGCAGCCAAGGGCAGTCTGGGGCCAACGTCCTGACTTTC
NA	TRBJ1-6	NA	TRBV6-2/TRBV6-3	CASSYSETGGSPLHF	TGTGCCAGCAGTTACTCAGAGACAGGAGGATCACCCCTCCACTTT
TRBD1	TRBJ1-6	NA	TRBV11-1	CASSPIAGGNSPLHF	TGTGCCAGCAGCCCTATTGCAGGGGGGAATTCACCCCTCCACTTT
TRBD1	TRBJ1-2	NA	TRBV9	CASSVATVRGTGGYTF	TGTGCCAGCAGCGTAGCTACGGTCAGGGGGACGGGAGGCTACACCTTC
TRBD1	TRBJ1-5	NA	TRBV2	CASSILGQGRNQPQHF	TGTGCCAGCAGTATCCTGGGACAGGGAAGGAATCAGCCCCAGCATTTT
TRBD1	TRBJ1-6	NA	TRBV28	CASRTPGQGHSPLHF	TGTGCCAGCAGAACACCGGGACAGGGGCATTCACCCCTCCACTTT
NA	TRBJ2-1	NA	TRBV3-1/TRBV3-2	CASSANNAYNEQFF	TGTGCCAGCAGCGCAAACAATGCCTACAATGAGCAGTTCTTC
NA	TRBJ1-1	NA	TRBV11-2	CASSKPLGSLTEAFF	TGTGCCAGCAGCAAGCCCCTGGGCAGCCTCACTGAAGCTTTCTTT
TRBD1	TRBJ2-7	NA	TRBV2	CASKGDRNSYEQYF	TGTGCCAGCAAAGGGGACAGGAACTCCTACGAGCAGTACTTC
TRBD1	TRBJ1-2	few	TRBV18	CASSPRDRENYGYTF	TGTGCCAGCTCACCACGGGACAGGGAAAACTATGGCTACACCTTC
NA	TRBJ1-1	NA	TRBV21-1	CASSKGQGGRNTEAFF	TGTGCCAGCAGCAAAGGACAGGGGGGGAGGAACACTGAAGCTTTCTTT
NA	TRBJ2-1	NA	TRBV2	CASRSDGKYNEQFF	TGTGCCAGCAGATCCGACGGGAAGTACAATGAGCAGTTCTTC
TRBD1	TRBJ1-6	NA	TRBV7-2	CASSLQGDRNSPLHF	TGTGCCAGCAGCTTACAAGGGGACAGAAATTCACCCCTCCACTTT
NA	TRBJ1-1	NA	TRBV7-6	CASSVQVNTEAFF	TGTGCCAGCAGCGTCCAGGTGAACACTGAAGCTTTCTTT
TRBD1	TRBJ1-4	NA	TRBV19	CASSAPGGAVEKLFF	TGTGCCAGTAGTGCCCCAGGGGGCGCGGTTGAAAAACTGTTTTTT
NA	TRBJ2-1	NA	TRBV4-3	CASSQVRGNEQFF	TGCGCCAGCAGCCAAGTTAGGGGGAATGAGCAGTTCTTC
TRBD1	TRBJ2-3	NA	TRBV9	CASSVHRGMSDTQYF	TGTGCCAGCAGCGTGCACAGGGGAATGTCAGATACGCAGTATTTT
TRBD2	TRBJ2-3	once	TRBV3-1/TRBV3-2	CASSQVAGGPGDTQYF	TGTGCCAGCAGCCAGGTAGCGGGGGGGCCCGGAGATACGCAGTATTTT
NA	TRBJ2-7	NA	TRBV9	CASSVGVGGYEQYF	TGTGCCAGCAGCGTAGGTGTAGGGGGCTACGAGCAGTACTTC
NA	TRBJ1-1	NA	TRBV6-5	CASSYTGMNTEAFF	TGTGCCAGCAGTTACACAGGGATGAACACTGAAGCTTTCTTT
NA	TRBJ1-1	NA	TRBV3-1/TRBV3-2	CASSHSGTENTEAFF	TGTGCCAGCAGCCATAGCGGGACGGAGAACACTGAAGCTTTCTTT
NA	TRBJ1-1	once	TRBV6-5	CASSPTVMNTEAFF	TGTGCCAGCAGTCCTACCGTAATGAACACTGAAGCTTTCTTT
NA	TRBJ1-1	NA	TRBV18	CASSSTAVPRNTEAFF	TGTGCCAGCTCATCTACAGCGGTCCCACGGAACACTGAAGCTTTCTTT
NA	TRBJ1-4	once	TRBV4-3	CASSPTRSGSEKLFF	TGCGCCAGCAGCCCGACACGGTCTGGGAGTGAAAAACTGTTTTTT
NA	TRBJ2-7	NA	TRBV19	CASSTFSEGSYEQYF	TGTGCCAGTAGTACCTTCTCGGAGGGCTCCTACGAGCAGTACTTC
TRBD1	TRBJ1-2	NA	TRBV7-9	CASSLGQGVNYGYTF	TGTGCCAGCAGCCTTGGACAGGGGGTTAACTATGGCTACACCTTC
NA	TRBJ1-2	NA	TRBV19	CASSTWTVYGYTF	TGTGCCAGTAGTACTTGGACAGTTTATGGCTACACCTTC
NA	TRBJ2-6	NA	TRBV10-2	CASTRGYSGANVLTF	TGCGCCAGCACCAGAGGATATTCTGGGGCCAACGTCCTGACTTTC
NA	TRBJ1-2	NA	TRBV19	CASSIARGPYGYTF	TGTGCCAGTAGTATAGCGAGAGGGCCCTATGGCTACACCTTC
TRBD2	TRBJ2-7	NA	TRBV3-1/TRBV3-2	CASSRLAGAVGEQYF	TGTGCCAGCAGCCGCCTAGCGGGAGCGGTAGGGGAGCAGTACTTC
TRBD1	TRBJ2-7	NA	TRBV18	CASSPNRDRLYEQYF	TGTGCCAGCTCACCAAACCGGGACAGATTATACGAGCAGTACTTC
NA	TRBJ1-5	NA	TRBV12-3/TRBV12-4	CASSRGVRSQHF	TGTGCCAGCAGCCGGGGGGTGAGGTCCCAGCATTTT
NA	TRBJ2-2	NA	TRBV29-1	CSVLRQGNTGELFF	TGCAGCGTTCTCCGGCAGGGGAACACCGGGGAGCTGTTTTTT
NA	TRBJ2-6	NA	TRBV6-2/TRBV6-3	CASSWRIGANSGANVLTF	TGTGCCAGCAGTTGGCGCATTGGAGCGAACTCTGGGGCCAACGTCCTGACTTTC
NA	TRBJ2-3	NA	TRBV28	CASSSGIDTQYF	TGTGCCAGCAGTTCAGGGATAGATACGCAGTATTTT
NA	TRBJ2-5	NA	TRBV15	CATKLGGGETQYF	TGTGCCACCAAATTGGGGGGAGGAGAGACCCAGTACTTC
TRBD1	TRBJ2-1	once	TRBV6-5	CASSYGTAYNEQFF	TGTGCCAGCAGTTACGGGACAGCTTACAATGAGCAGTTCTTC
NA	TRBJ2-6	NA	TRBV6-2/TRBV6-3	CASSSPSWSIGGANVLTF	TGTGCCAGCAGCTCCCCGAGCTGGAGTATCGGCGGGGCCAACGTCCTGACTTTC
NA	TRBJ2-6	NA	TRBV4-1	CASSQERAGANVLTF	TGCGCCAGCAGCCAAGAGAGGGCTGGGGCCAACGTCCTGACTTTC
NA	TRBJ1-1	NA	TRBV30	CAWSALINRAF	TGTGCCTGGAGTGCTCTTATCAACAGGGCCTTT
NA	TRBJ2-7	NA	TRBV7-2	CASSPGEEQYF	TGTGCCAGCAGCCCGGGGGAAGAGCAGTACTTC